This TCR beta chain was recorded in a study of T cells in Graves' hyperthyroidism and ophthalmopathy. Study-wide results and caveats: Classification by a 13 V-J model distinguished ophthalmopathy from stable hyperthyroidism.

The V end was cut by 3 bases, the J end by 3 bases, with 14 bases between. Germline V gene lookup returns CDR1 LNHNV and CDR2 YYDKDF (reference sequence). This CDR3 region has 16 residues. Ten or more counts support this clonotype. The target antigen is unknown. The TCR beta CDR3 regions underwent amplification using RNA transcripts as the source. Researchers ran a first-round RT-PCR on the TCR CDR3 using the HTBI primer set. TCRdb passed the multiplex PCR reads through MiXCR, listing each CDR3 protein once. The table includes 300,000 to 500,000 distinct CDR3 sequences, about 14% detected once. The V gene is TRBV15, the J gene TRBJ2-2, with D maybe TRBD1 (7 bases). This clonotype was obtained from a man aged 50-60 years with Graves' ophthalmopathy. The sequenced material came from blood. DNA for the CDR3: TGTGCCACCAGCAGTGGAGGGGGCGTAGACACCGGGGAGCTGTTTTTT. The encoded protein is CATSSGGGVDTGELFF.